This entry is about one T cell receptor (beta chain). Deep-level settings were used for running the assay. Investigators spread the genomic DNA of each subset evenly over several immunoSEQ plates. Original processing methods: ImmunoSEQ output lacked quality scores and full-length reads, limiting matched filtering. Profiled with immunoSEQ multiplex PCR; TCRdb holds only in-frame clones, not every one. V and J calls and clone size are copied from that table; D and trimming were computed from the DNA. Among around 2,000,000 clones listed, 85% to 95% were seen once. Terminally differentiated effector memory CD45RA+ cells were excluded by CCR7 positive selection of CD45RO-negative cells. All of the donors resided in Nashville, Tennessee, and each was a Caucasian adult. The sample belongs to a study of shared clonotypes between healthy human individuals. The source of this sequence is a man aged 18-30 years in good health. The sequenced sample consisted of naive CD8+ T cells sorted from blood.

The CDR3 nucleotides read TGTGCCACCAGCATGGCAGGGTTTAATGAAAAACTGTTTTTT. This codes for CATSMAGFNEKLFF. This chain connects TRBV15 to TRBJ1-4; a weak D match, TRBD1 (5 bases). Germline values: CDR1 LNHNV, CDR2 YYDKDF (reference sequence). The germline V and J ends were trimmed by 4 bases and 4 bases, with 10 bases remaining between them. The CDR3 is made up of 14 amino acids.